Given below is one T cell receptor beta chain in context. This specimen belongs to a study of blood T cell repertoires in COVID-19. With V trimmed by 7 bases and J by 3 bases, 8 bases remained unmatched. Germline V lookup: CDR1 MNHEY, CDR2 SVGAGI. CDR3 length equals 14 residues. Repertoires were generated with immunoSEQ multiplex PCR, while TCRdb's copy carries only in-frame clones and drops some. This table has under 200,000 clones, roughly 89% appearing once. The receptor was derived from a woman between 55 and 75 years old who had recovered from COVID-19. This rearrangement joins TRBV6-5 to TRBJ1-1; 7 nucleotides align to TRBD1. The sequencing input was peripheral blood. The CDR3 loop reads CASTSYRGDTEAFF. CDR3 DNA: TGTGCCAGCACTTCGTACAGGGGTGACACTGAAGCTTTCTTT.